This T cell receptor beta chain was recorded in a study of blood T cell repertoires in COVID-19. The wider study: The United States, Italy and Spain provided the acute and convalescent COVID-19 samples.

From germline, CDR1 is LGHDT and CDR2 YNNKEL (reference sequence). This CDR3 spans 16 amino acids. V was clipped by 2 bases and J by 7 bases; unmatched bases: 10. Per the original methods: Reference gene primer amplification gave nucleated cell count estimates. Profiling relied on immunoSEQ multiplex PCR, and the TCRdb table lists in-frame clones only, not all of them. Clone size and the V and J calls come from that table; the DNA yielded D and trimming. The sample contains fewer than 200,000 clones, around 80% of which appear only once. The rearrangement joins TRBV3-1 (or the pseudogene TRBV3-2) to TRBJ2-1; 8 positions agree with TRBD1. The sample comprised PBMCs or T cells enriched from blood (not recorded which). The clonotype was recovered from a woman in her 50s in a cohort exposed to, infected with or recovered from COVID-19 (not recorded which). The CDR3 loop is CASSQWEAGGGNEQFF. Here the CDR3 DNA reads TGTGCCAGCAGCCAATGGGAGGCAGGGGGCGGGAATGAGCAGTTCTTC.